The 26 T cell receptor beta chains below all came from one sample that was sequenced in a study of T cells in Graves' hyperthyroidism and ophthalmopathy. TCR beta CDR3 sequences were amplified from RNA transcripts. HTBI primers were the set used in a first-round RT-PCR of the TCR CDR3. TCRdb itself ran the multiplex PCR reads through MiXCR, one entry per CDR3 protein. The profile shows hundreds of thousands of distinct CDR3 sequences, 15% of them singletons. Sequencing was carried out using blood. Every receptor here comes from a woman between 25 and 40 years old with Graves' hyperthyroidism.

This clonotype was found many times. This chain connects TRBV5-1 to TRBJ2-7, with TRBD1 identical over 7 bases. The CDR3 sequence is 14 residues long. Per germline, CDR1 SGHRS and CDR2 YFSETQ. V trimming: 0 bases; J trimming: 5 bases; junction bases outside the gene matches: 5. This CDR3 reads CASSLAPGQNEQYF. CDR3 nucleotide sequence: TGCGCCAGCAGCTTGGCCCCGGGACAGAACGAGCAGTACTTC.

The chain employs TRBV12-3 or TRBV12-4 and TRBJ1-5; 7 bases match TRBD1. CDR3 length: 14 amino acids. Trimming cost V 6 bases and J 7 bases; bases outside gene matches: 9. CDR3 DNA sequence: TGTGCCAGCAGCCGTGACAGGGCTATCCAGCCCCAGCATTTT. This sequence encodes CASSRDRAIQPQHF.

V is TRBV3-1 and J is TRBJ2-7, with 13 bases fitting TRBD2. This CDR3 is built from 16 residues. CDR1 and CDR2 from the germline V gene are LGHDT and YNNKEL (reference sequence). Trimming cost V 4 bases and J 4 bases; bases outside gene matches: 7. Here the CDR3 DNA reads TGTGCCAGCAGCCGTATGACTAGCGGGAGGTCGTACGAGCAGTACTTC. Protein product: CASSRMTSGRSYEQYF.

This clonotype showed up just a few times. The rearrangement uses TRBV4-1 and TRBJ2-7, with 7 bases fitting TRBD1. With V trimmed by 1 base and J by 1 base, 1 base remained unmatched. This CDR3 comprises 14 residues. CDR1 MGHRA and CDR2 YSYEKL come from the germline V gene. The DNA for the CDR3 is TGCGCCAGCAGCCAAGTGGGACAGTCCTACGAGCAGTACTTC. It is translated as CASSQVGQSYEQYF.

This rearrangement joins TRBV9 to TRBJ2-3; either TRBD1 or TRBD2 may fit D (5 bases each). Trimming stripped 4 bases from V and 2 bases from J, with 14 bases between. Germline loops: CDR1 SGDLS, CDR2 YYNGEE. This CDR3 is 15 amino acids long. The CDR3 DNA reads as TGTGCCAGCAGCTTGGGACCACTCAACACAGATACGCAGTATTTT. This encodes CASSLGPLNTDTQYF.

In this sample, this clonotype turned up a few times. The V call is TRBV7-9, the J call TRBJ2-5, with TRBD1 matching over 8 bases. In germline, CDR1 is SEHNR, CDR2 FQNEAQ (reference sequence). Trimming took 1 base from V and 2 from J; bases not matched to a gene: 3. The CDR3 is made up of 15 amino acids. CDR3: CASSLVGQGQETQYF. CDR3 coding DNA: TGTGCCAGCAGCTTAGTAGGACAGGGTCAAGAGACCCAGTACTTC. Filled out from reference TRBV7-9 and TRBJ2-5, the complete variable domain reads DTGVSQNPRHKITKRGQNVTFRCDPISEHNRLYWYRQTLGQGPEFLTYFQNEAQLEKSRLLSDRFSAERPKGSFSTLEIQRTEQGDSAMYLCASSLVGQGQETQYFGPGTRLLVL.

This clonotype has just a few counts. The rearrangement uses TRBV18 and TRBJ1-3; tentative D call: TRBD1 (5 bases). Germline values: CDR1 KGHSH, CDR2 LQKENI. The CDR3 is 16 residues long. The germline V and J ends were trimmed by 0 bases and 2 bases, with 11 bases remaining between them. The CDR3 is CASSPPQGSPGNTIYF. In DNA, the CDR3 is TGTGCCAGCTCACCACCTCAGGGATCCCCTGGAAACACCATATATTTT. The full variable domain, in which reference TRBV18 and TRBJ1-3 provide the parts outside the CDR3, is NAGVMQNPRHLVRRRGQEARLRCSPMKGHSHVYWYRQLPEEGLKFMVYLQKENIIDESGMPKERFSAEFPKEGPSILRIQQVVRGDSAAYFCASSPPQGSPGNTIYFGEGSWLTVV.

V gene TRBV20-1 combines with J gene TRBJ2-5, with D uncertain. The CDR3 totals 14 residues. The V gene lost 0 bases and the J gene lost 4 bases, with 12 bases spanning the gap. The germline gives CDR1 DFQATT, CDR2 SNEGSKA (reference sequence). The CDR3 DNA is TGCAGTGCTAGAGATTTGGCGAGAGTAGAGACCCAGTACTTC. Protein: CSARDLARVETQYF.

This clonotype was counted between two and nine times. The chain has TRBV28 and TRBJ2-1; TRBD2 agrees at 7 bases. This CDR3 is 15 amino acids long. CDR1 is MDHEN, CDR2 SYDVKM, per germline. The V gene end was trimmed by 3 bases and the J gene end by 3 bases; junction bases not matched to a gene: 5. For the CDR3, the DNA is TGTGCCAGCAGTTTCGCGGGAGATAGCTACAATGAGCAGTTCTTC. Its protein product is CASSFAGDSYNEQFF.

This clonotype was seen repeatedly, ten times or more. The CDR3 reads CASSPRLAGGDTQYF. The DNA of the CDR3 is TGTGCCAGCAGTCCTAGACTAGCAGGAGGGGATACGCAGTATTTT. The V and J genes are TRBV12-3 or TRBV12-4 and TRBJ2-3; 7 positions match TRBD2. The CDR3 loop spans 15 amino acids. With V trimmed by 5 bases and J by 6 bases, 11 bases remained unmatched.

The V and J genes are TRBV5-6 and TRBJ2-3, with 9 bases lining up with TRBD2. The CDR3 loop spans 16 amino acids. Germline V CDR1 and CDR2: SGHDT, YYEEEE. V lost 0 bases, J lost 2 bases, and 4 bases stayed unmatched. CDR3: CASSLALAGPTDTQYF. The CDR3 region has the DNA TGTGCCAGCAGCTTGGCTCTAGCGGGACCCACAGATACGCAGTATTTT. Full variable domain (remainder filled in from reference TRBV5-6 and TRBJ2-3): DAGVTQSPTHLIKTRGQQVTLRCSPKSGHDTVSWYQQALGQGPQFIFQYYEEEERQRGNFPDRFSGHQFPNYSSELNVNALLLGDSALYLCASSLALAGPTDTQYFGPGTRLTVL.

This clonotype was counted once. The rearrangement uses TRBV12-3 or TRBV12-4 and TRBJ2-5; 13 bases align to TRBD2. V was clipped by 6 bases and J by 5 bases; unmatched bases: 12. There are 17 residues in the CDR3. CDR3 sequence reads: CASRSPGLAGVSETQYF. The DNA of the CDR3 is TGTGCCAGCAGGTCCCCCGGACTAGCGGGAGTCTCCGAGACCCAGTACTTC.

In this sample, this clonotype turned up many times. The J gene is TRBJ2-7, the V gene TRBV2, with 9 bases identical to TRBD2. The V and J ends lost 10 bases and 1 base, in that order; junction bases with no gene match: 8. Germline CDR1 is SNHLY and CDR2 is FYNNEI. The CDR3 sequence is 14 residues long. The CDR3 DNA sequence: TGTGCCACCTCCCAGCGGGAGGAATCCTACGAGCAGTACTTC. Translation: CATSQREESYEQYF.

This clonotype was counted ten times or more. This chain joins TRBV5-1 and TRBJ2-3, with 9 bases that match TRBD1. The CDR3 sequence is 14 residues long. Germline values: CDR1 SGHRS, CDR2 YFSETQ. Trimming at V came to 2 bases and at J to 6 bases, leaving 4 bases not matched to a gene. The CDR3 loop is CASSLGTGKDTQYF. The CDR3 DNA follows: TGCGCCAGCAGCTTAGGGACAGGGAAGGATACGCAGTATTTT.

This clonotype was detected many times. This chain links TRBV3-1 with TRBJ2-7, with D perhaps TRBD1 (5 bases). V lost 0 bases to trimming and J lost 1 base, with 7 bases between them. Germline CDR1 reads LGHDT; CDR2 reads YNNKEL (reference sequence). The CDR3 covers 14 residues. The CDR3 sequence: CASSQDRASYEQYF. CDR3 DNA: TGTGCCAGCAGCCAAGACAGGGCATCCTACGAGCAGTACTTC.

This clonotype was detected once. A much larger clone differs by one base, so this may be a read error. The rearrangement links TRBV27 to TRBJ2-7; TRBD1 matches at 9 bases. Germline V lookup: CDR1 MNHEY, CDR2 SMNVEV (reference sequence). V lost 5 bases to trimming and J lost 3 bases; unmatched junction nucleotides: 8. The CDR3 loop spans 15 amino acids. As DNA, the CDR3 is TGTGCCAGCAGTATACCCGGGACAGGGTACTACGAGCAGTACTTC. Encoded protein: CASSIPGTGYYEQYF.

The J gene is TRBJ2-7, the V gene TRBV3-1; 8 bases are shared with TRBD2. The CDR3 sequence is 15 residues long. V was pared by 4 bases and J by 4 bases, with 9 bases of the junction left unmatched. The germline CDR1 and CDR2 sequences are LGHDT and YNNKEL (reference sequence). The CDR3 bases are TGTGCCAGCAGCCGCAAGACTAGCGCCCAATACGAGCAGTACTTC. This gives the protein CASSRKTSAQYEQYF.

This clonotype was seen repeatedly, ten times or more. The CDR3 coding sequence is TGTGCCAGCAGTGAAAATCTAGGAGATCAGCCCCAGCATTTT. Translation gives CASSENLGDQPQHF. This chain connects TRBV6-1 to TRBJ1-5; D unclear. V was cut by 2 bases and J by 5 bases, with 10 bases left in between. CDR3 size: 14 residues. Germline CDR1 and CDR2: MNHNS and SASEGT.

The chain couples TRBV27 to TRBJ2-2; D possibly corresponds to TRBD1 (6 bases). The germline V gene has CDR1 MNHEY and CDR2 SMNVEV (reference sequence). The germline V and J ends were trimmed by 3 bases and 1 base, with 9 bases remaining between them. This CDR3 has 15 amino acids. CDR3 DNA: TGTGCCAGCAGTTTTCAGGGGCAGAACACCGGGGAGCTGTTTTTT. This sequence encodes CASSFQGQNTGELFF.

The genes are TRBV24-1 and TRBJ2-7; D is uncertain. The CDR3 sequence is 12 residues long. V lost 4 bases and J 6 bases, leaving 9 bases between the germline ends. Germline CDR1 KGHDR, CDR2 SFDVKD. The CDR3 reads CATSDELGEQYF. CDR3 coding DNA: TGTGCCACCAGTGACGAACTCGGCGAGCAGTACTTC.

This clonotype was seen repeatedly, ten times or more. The chain is built from TRBV18 and TRBJ1-4; the D gene is possibly TRBD1 (5 bases). The length of the CDR3 is 17 residues. Germline CDR1 reads KGHSH; CDR2 reads LQKENI. V shed 2 bases and J shed 9 bases, with 22 bases lying between them. CDR3 DNA: TGTGCCAGCTCACCAAACCTTATGACAGCAAACCTAAAAAAACTGTTTTTT. Its protein is CASSPNLMTANLKKLFF.

This rearrangement joins TRBV28 to TRBJ2-1, with 9 bases matching TRBD2. This CDR3 has 16 amino acids. Unmatched junction bases numbered 5, after V lost 0 bases and J lost 5 bases. The germline gives CDR1 MDHEN, CDR2 SYDVKM. CDR3 sequence reads: CASSLWAGGGNNEQFF. The CDR3 region has the DNA TGTGCCAGCAGTTTATGGGCGGGAGGGGGAAACAATGAGCAGTTCTTC.

The chain carries TRBV7-3 and TRBJ2-2; weak D call: TRBD2 (5 bases). Germline assignment: CDR1 SGHTA and CDR2 FQGTGA. V was shortened by 5 bases and J by 6 bases, with 10 bases between the two germline ends. This CDR3 is built from 13 residues. The CDR3, as DNA: TGTGCCAGCAGCGACTATTTCGCCGGGGAGCTGTTTTTT. Translating gives CASSDYFAGELFF.

The chain carries TRBV28 and TRBJ1-5; 7 bases match TRBD1. Germline V gives CDR1 MDHEN, CDR2 SYDVKM. V shed 5 bases and J 0 bases; nucleotides not matched to a gene: 4. The CDR3 length is 15 residues. This CDR3 reads CASSRGQYSNQPQHF. CDR3 bases: TGTGCCAGCAGTAGGGGACAGTATAGCAATCAGCCCCAGCATTTT. Full variable domain (outside the CDR3, taken from reference TRBV28 and TRBJ1-5): DVKVTQSSRYLVKRTGEKVFLECVQDMDHENMFWYRQDPGLGLRLIYFSYDVKMKEKGDIPEGYSVSREKKERFSLILESASTNQTSMYLCASSRGQYSNQPQHFGDGTRLSIL.

The V gene is TRBV5-1, the J gene TRBJ2-7, with TRBD2 matching over 8 bases. The CDR3 consists of 15 residues. The germline V gene encodes CDR1 SGHRS and CDR2 YFSETQ. Trimming took 2 bases from V and 3 from J; bases not matched to a gene: 7. The CDR3 coding sequence is TGCGCCAGCAGCTTTACTAGCGGAAGCAACTACGAGCAGTACTTC. As protein: CASSFTSGSNYEQYF.

The sample holds one count of this clonotype. The rearrangement joins TRBV6-2 or TRBV6-3 to TRBJ2-5, with D unclear. Germline CDR1 is MNHEY and CDR2 is SVGEGT. This CDR3 contains 15 residues. The germline V and J ends were trimmed by 6 bases and 5 bases, with 19 bases remaining between them. The CDR3 spells CASSELLGVRETQYF. As DNA, the CDR3 is TGTGCCAGCAGCGAACTATTGGGCGTAAGGGAGACCCAGTACTTC.